This T cell receptor beta chain was identified during a study of T cell changes during pregnancy in multiple sclerosis (dated by TCRdb to between 2018 and 2021). As for the study more broadly: Changes in the T cell repertoire over the course of pregnancy were examined in this study in women with multiple sclerosis.

Worth noting for this clone: Which antigen it targets is not known. It has no much larger one-base neighbor in the sample; base qualities were not kept.

Receptor libraries were prepared by the immunoSEQ multiplex PCR assay. Held by TCRdb, this immuneACCESS table contains in-frame sequences only and omits some clones. Under half of the omission traces to an unresolved V gene where checked; the cause of the rest is unknown. The sample table holds roughly 29,000 clones, of which about 92% were seen once. The ten most abundant clones make up roughly 5% of the sample. As encoded in the germline V gene, CDR1 is SGHDN while CDR2 is FVKESK. Taken from cysteine to phenylalanine, the CDR3 has 15 residues. Only the CDR3 DNA stays, 45 bases, in frame from base 1. Relative to germline, V is 2 bases shorter and J is 5 bases shorter, with 13 bases between their ends.

Recombination joined TRBV14 with TRBJ2-1, with TRBD2 perhaps the D gene, on 6 matching bases. This TCR was sampled from a female donor with multiple sclerosis, enrolled in a pregnancy study. The material was CD8+ T cells from peripheral blood mononuclear cells, obtained before pregnancy. CDR3 loop: CASSQTGDSDNEQFF. The DNA sequence is TGTGCCAGCAGCCAAACCGGGGACTCTGACAATGAGCAGTTCTTC.